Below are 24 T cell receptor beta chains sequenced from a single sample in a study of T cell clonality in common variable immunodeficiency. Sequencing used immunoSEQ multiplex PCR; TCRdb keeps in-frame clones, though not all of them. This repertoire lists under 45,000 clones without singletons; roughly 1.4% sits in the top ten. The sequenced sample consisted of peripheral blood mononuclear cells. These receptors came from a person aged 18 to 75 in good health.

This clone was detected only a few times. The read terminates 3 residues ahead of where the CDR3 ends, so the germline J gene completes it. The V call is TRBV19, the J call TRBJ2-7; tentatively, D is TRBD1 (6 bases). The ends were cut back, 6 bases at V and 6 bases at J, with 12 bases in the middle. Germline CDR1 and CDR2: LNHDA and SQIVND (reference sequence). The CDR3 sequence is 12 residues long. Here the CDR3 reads CASRNRVSEQYF. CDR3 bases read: TGTGCCAGTAGGAACAGGGTGAGCGAG.

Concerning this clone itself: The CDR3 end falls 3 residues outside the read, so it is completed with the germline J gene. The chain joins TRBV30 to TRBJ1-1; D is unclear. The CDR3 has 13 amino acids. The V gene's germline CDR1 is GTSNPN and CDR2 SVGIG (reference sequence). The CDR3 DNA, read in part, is TGTGCCTGGAGTCAAGACATTGTTAATGAG. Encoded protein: CAWSQDIVNE. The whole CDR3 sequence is CAWSQDIVNEAFF.

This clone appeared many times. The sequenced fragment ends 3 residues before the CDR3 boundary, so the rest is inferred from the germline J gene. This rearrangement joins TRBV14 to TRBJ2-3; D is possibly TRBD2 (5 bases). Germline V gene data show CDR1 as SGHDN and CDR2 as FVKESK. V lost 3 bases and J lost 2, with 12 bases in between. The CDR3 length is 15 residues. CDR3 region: CASSQKRYDTDTQYF. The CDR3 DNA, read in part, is TGTGCCAGCAGCCAGAAGCGGTACGACACAGATACG.

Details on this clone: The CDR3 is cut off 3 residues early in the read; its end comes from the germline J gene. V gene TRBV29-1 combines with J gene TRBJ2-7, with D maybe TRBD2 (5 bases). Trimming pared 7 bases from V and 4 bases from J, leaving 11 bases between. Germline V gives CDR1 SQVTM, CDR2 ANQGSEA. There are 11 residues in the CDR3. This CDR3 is CSADTGYEQYF. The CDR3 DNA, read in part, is TGCAGCGCCGACACGGGGTACGAG.

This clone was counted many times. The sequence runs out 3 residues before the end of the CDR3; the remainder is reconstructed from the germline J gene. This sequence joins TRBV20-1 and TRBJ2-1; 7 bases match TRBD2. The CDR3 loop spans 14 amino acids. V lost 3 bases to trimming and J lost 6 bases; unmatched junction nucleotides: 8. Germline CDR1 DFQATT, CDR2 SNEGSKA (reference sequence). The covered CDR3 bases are TGCAGTGCTAGGGTGCGGGAGCTGGTCAATGAG. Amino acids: CSARVRELVNE. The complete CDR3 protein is CSARVRELVNEQFF.

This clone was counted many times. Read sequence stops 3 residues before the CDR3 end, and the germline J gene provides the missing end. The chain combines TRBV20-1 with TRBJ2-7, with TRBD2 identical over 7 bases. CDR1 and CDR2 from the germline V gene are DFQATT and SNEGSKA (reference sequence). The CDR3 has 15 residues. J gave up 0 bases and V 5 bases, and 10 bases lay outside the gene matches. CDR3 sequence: CSAEAGQTNSYEQYF. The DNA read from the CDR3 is TGCAGTGCTGAAGCGGGGCAAACCAACTCCTACGAG.

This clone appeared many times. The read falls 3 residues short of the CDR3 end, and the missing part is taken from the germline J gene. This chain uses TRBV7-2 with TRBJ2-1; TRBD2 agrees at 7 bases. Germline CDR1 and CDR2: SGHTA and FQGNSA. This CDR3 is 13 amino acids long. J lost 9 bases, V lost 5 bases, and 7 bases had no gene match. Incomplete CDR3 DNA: TGTGCCAGCAGCCCGCCGGGACTATTTGAG. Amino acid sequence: CASSPPGLFE. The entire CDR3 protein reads CASSPPGLFEQFF.

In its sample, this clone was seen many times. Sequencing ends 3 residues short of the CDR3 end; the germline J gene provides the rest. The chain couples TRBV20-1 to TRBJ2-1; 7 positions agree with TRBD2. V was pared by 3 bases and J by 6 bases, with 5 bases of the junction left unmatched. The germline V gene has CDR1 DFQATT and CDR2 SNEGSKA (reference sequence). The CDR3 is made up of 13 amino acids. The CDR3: CSARGGLPNEQFF. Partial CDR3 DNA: TGCAGTGCTAGGGGGGGACTACCCAATGAG.

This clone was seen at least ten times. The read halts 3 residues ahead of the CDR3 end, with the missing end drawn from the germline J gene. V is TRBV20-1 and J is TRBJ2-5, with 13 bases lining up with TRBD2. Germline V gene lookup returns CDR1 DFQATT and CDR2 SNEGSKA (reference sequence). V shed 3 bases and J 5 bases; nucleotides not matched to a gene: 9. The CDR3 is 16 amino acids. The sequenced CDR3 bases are TGCAGTGCTAGCACTAGCGGGAGGGGATTTGGGGAGACC. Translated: CSASTSGRGFGET. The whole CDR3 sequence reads CSASTSGRGFGETQYF.

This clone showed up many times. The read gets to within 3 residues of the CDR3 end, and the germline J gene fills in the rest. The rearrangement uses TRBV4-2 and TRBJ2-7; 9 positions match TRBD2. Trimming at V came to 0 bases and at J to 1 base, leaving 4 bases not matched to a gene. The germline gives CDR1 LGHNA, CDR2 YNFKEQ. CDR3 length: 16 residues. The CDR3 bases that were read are TGTGCCAGCAGCCAAGATTTTCTAGCGGGATCCTACGAG. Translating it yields CASSQDFLAGSYE. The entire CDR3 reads CASSQDFLAGSYEQYF.

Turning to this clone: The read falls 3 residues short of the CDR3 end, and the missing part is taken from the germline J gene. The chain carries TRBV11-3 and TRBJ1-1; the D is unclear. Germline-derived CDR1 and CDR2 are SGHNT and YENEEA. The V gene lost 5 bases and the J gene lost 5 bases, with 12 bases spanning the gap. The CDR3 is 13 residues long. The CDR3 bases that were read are TGTGCCAGCAGCGCGGTGACCGGGACTGAA. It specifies CASSAVTGTE. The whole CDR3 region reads CASSAVTGTEAFF. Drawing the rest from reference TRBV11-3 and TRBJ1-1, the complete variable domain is EAGVVQSPRYKIIEKKQPVAFWCNPISGHNTLYWYLQNLGQGPELLIRYENEEAVDDSQLPKDRFSAERLKGVDSTLKIQPAELGDSAVYLCASSAVTGTEAFFGQGTRLTVV.

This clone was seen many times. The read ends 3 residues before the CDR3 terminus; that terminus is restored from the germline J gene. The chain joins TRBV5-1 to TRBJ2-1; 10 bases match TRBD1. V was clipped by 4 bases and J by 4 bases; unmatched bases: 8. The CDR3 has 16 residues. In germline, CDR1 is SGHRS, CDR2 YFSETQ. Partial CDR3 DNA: TGCGCCAGCAGCCGCGAACCGGGACAGGGGTACAATGAG. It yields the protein CASSREPGQGYNE. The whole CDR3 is CASSREPGQGYNEQFF.

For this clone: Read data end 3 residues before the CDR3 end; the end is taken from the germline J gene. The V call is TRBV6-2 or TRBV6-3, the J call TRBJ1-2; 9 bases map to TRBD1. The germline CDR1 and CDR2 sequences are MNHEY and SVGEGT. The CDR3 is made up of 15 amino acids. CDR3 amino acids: CASSRDRGVTYDYTF. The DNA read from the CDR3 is TGTGCCAGCAGTCGCGACAGGGGGGTCACCTACGAC.

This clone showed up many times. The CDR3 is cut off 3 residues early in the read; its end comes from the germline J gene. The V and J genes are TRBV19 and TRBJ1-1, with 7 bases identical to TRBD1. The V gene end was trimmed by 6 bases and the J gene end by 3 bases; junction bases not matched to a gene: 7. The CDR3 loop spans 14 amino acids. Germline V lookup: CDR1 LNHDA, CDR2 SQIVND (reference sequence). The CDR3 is CASSPDRWDTEAFF. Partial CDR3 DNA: TGTGCCAGTAGCCCGGACAGGTGGGACACTGAA.

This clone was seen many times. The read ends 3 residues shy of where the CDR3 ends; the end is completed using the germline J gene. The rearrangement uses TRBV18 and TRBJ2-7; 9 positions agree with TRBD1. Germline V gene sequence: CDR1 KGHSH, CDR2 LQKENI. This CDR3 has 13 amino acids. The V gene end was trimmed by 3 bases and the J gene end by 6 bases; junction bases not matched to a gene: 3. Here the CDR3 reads CASSPGQGVEQYF. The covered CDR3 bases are TGTGCCAGCTCACCGGGACAGGGAGTCGAG. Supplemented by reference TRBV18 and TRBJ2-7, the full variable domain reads NAGVMQNPRHLVRRRGQEARLRCSPMKGHSHVYWYRQLPEEGLKFMVYLQKENIIDESGMPKERFSAEFPKEGPSILRIQQVVRGDSAAYFCASSPGQGVEQYFGPGTRLTVT.

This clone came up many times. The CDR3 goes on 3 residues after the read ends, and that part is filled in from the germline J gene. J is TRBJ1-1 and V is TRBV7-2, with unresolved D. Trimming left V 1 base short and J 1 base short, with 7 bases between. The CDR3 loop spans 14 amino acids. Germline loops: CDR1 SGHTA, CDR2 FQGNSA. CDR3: CASSLGGSNTEAFF. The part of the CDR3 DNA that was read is TGTGCCAGCAGCTTAGGAGGGTCGAACACTGAA.

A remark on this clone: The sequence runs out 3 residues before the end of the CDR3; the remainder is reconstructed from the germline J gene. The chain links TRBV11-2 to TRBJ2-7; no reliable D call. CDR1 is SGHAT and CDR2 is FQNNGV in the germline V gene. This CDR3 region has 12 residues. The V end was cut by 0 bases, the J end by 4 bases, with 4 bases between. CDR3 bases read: TGTGCCAGCAGCTTAGATCGGTACGAG. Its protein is CASSLDRYE. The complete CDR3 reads CASSLDRYEQYF.

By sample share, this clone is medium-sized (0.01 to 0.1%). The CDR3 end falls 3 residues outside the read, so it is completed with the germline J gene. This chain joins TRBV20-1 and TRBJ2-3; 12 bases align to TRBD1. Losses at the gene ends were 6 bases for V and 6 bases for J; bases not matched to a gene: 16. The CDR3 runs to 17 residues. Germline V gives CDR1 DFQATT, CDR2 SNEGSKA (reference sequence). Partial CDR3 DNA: TGCAGTGCCGACTCCAGGGACAGGGGGCTTCGTGCGGATACG. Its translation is CSADSRDRGLRADT. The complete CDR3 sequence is CSADSRDRGLRADTQYF.

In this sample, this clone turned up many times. The covered CDR3 bases are TGTGCCAGCAGTGACGACTTAATCTACGAG. Protein product: CASSDDLIYE. The CDR3 in its entirety is CASSDDLIYEQYF. The chain combines TRBV6-4 with TRBJ2-7, with D unresolved. The DNA ends 3 residues before the CDR3 does, and the rest of the CDR3 is filled in from the germline J gene. The V and J ends lost 2 bases and 3 bases respectively, with 8 bases between them. The CDR3 length is 13 residues. Germline lookup yields CDR1 MRHNA and CDR2 SNTAGT.

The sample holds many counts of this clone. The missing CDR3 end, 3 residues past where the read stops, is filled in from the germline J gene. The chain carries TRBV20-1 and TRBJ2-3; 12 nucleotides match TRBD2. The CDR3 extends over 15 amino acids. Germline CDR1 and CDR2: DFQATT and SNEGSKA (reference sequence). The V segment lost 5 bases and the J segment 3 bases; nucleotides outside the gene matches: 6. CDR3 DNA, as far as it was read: TGCAGTGCTCTTGGACTAGCGGGATCAACAGATACG. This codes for CSALGLAGSTDT. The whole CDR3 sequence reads CSALGLAGSTDTQYF.

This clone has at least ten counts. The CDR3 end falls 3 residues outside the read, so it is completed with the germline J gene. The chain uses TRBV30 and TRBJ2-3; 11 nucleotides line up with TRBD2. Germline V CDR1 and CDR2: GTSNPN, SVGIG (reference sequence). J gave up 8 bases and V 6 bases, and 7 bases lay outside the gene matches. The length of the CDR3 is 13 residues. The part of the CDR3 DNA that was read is TGTGCCTGCGGACTTAGCGGGAGGGCTACG. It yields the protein CACGLSGRAT. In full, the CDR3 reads CACGLSGRATQYF. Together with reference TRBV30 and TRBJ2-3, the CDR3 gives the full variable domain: SQTIHQWPATLVQPVGSPLSLECTVEGTSNPNLYWYRQAAGRGLQLLFYSVGIGQISSEVPQNLSASRPQDRQFILSSKKLLLSDSGFYLCACGLSGRATQYFGPGTRLTVL.

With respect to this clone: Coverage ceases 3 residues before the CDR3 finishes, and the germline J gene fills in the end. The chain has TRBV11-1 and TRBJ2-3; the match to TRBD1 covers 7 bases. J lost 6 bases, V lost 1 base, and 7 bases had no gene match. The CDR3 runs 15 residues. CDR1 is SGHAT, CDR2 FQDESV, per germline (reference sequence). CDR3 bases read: TGTGCCAGCAGCTTAGGGGACAGCCAGAGGGATACG. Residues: CASSLGDSQRDT. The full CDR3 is CASSLGDSQRDTQYF.

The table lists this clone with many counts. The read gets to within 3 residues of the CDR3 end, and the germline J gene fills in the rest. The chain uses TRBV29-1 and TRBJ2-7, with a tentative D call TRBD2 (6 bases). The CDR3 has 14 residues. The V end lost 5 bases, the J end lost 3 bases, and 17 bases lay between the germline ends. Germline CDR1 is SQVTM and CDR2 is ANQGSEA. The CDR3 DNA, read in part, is TGCAGCGTTCGGGGGTTAGATTCCCTCTACGAG. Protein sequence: CSVRGLDSLYE. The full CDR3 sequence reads CSVRGLDSLYEQYF.

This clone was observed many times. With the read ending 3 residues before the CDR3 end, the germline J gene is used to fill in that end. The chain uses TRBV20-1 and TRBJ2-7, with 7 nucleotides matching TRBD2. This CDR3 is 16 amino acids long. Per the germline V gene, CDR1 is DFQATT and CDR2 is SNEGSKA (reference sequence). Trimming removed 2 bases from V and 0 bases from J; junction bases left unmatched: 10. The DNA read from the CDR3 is TGCAGTGCTAGATCCTTGGGAGGGGTTGACTCCTACGAG. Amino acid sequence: CSARSLGGVDSYE. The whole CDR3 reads CSARSLGGVDSYEQYF.